The 11 T cell receptor beta chains below all came from one sample that was sequenced in a study of read filtering for tumor transcriptome and immune sequencing. This library used around 0.4 ug RNA and molecular barcoded adaptors spanning alpha/delta and beta/gamma chains. TCRdb processed the reads anew with MiXCR; each CDR3 protein has one entry. Among tens of thousands of distinct CDR3 sequences listed, under 25% were seen once. Specimen: a population of CD138-negative cells sorted from bone marrow. All receptors derive from a donor aged 40 or older with multiple myeloma.

There are many counts of this clonotype. CDR3 coding DNA: TGCAGTGCTGATGGAGCTAGCGGGAGTGGGACCGGGGCCAACGTCCTGACTTTC. It translates to CSADGASGSGTGANVLTF. The J gene is TRBJ2-6, the V gene TRBV20-1; TRBD2 matches 10 bases. With V trimmed by 5 bases and J by 4 bases, 14 bases remained unmatched. Germline assignment: CDR1 DFQATT and CDR2 SNEGSKA (reference sequence). This CDR3 is built from 18 residues.

This clonotype was seen repeatedly, ten times or more. This rearrangement joins TRBV7-2 to TRBJ2-1, with 7 nucleotides matching TRBD2. The germline V gene encodes CDR1 SGHTA and CDR2 FQGNSA. There are 15 residues in the CDR3. Trimming at V came to 5 bases and at J to 4 bases, leaving 8 bases not matched to a gene. CDR3 sequence reads: CASSPSAGEYNEQFF. The CDR3 region has the DNA TGTGCCAGCAGCCCCTCGGCGGGAGAATACAATGAGCAGTTCTTC.

By sample share, this clonotype is medium-sized. The chain joins TRBV7-9 to TRBJ2-1; TRBD2 aligns across 10 bases. V shed 6 bases and J 5 bases; nucleotides not matched to a gene: 7. Germline CDR1 SEHNR, CDR2 FQNEAQ (reference sequence). There are 15 residues in the CDR3. Written as DNA, the CDR3 is TGTGCCAGCAGGCCAGCGGGAGGGGCTAACAATGAGCAGTTCTTC. This codes for CASRPAGGANNEQFF. Together with reference TRBV7-9 and TRBJ2-1, the CDR3 gives the full variable domain: DTGVSQNPRHKITKRGQNVTFRCDPISEHNRLYWYRQTLGQGPEFLTYFQNEAQLEKSRLLSDRFSAERPKGSFSTLEIQRTEQGDSAMYLCASRPAGGANNEQFFGPGTRLTVL.

This clonotype was detected ten times or more. The rearrangement joins TRBV6-5 to TRBJ2-2, with D possibly being TRBD2 (6 bases). The germline gives CDR1 MNHEY, CDR2 SVGAGI. V was trimmed by 5 bases and J by 7 bases, leaving 20 bases between them. CDR3 length: 16 residues. CDR3 DNA: TGTGCCAGCAGTCCCCTCCCCGGGGCCGGGGGCGGGGAGCTGTTTTTT. It yields the protein CASSPLPGAGGGELFF.

Note on this clonotype: A much larger clone differs by one base, so this may be a read error. The chain recombines TRBV27 with TRBJ2-2; perhaps TRBD1 as D (6 bases). The V end lost 5 bases, the J end lost 7 bases, and 23 bases lay between the germline ends. The germline CDR1 and CDR2 sequences are MNHEY and SMNVEV (reference sequence). This CDR3 spans 17 amino acids. The CDR3 region is CASSAASGQLLIGELFF. DNA for the CDR3: TGTGCCAGCAGTGCCGCGAGTGGACAGTTACTTATCGGGGAGCTGTTTTTT.

Points on this clonotype: A read error is possible here, since a much larger clone lies one base away. V is TRBV7-2 and J is TRBJ2-3, with a weak D call TRBD1 (6 bases). Trimming took 5 bases from V and 8 from J, leaving 20 bases between them. Germline V lookup: CDR1 SGHTA, CDR2 FQGNSA. This CDR3 contains 15 residues. The CDR3 DNA follows: TGTGCCAGCAGCCTACAGGGTGGATTGGCAGGTACGCAGTATTTT. Protein product: CASSLQGGLAGTQYF. The full variable domain, completed using reference TRBV7-2 and TRBJ2-3, is GAGVSQSPSNKVTEKGKDVELRCDPISGHTALYWYRQSLGQGLEFLIYFQGNSAPDKSGLPSDRFSAERTGGSVSTLTIQRTQQEDSAVYLCASSLQGGLAGTQYFGPGTRLTVL.

This clonotype is medium-sized by share. The junction and the germline gene differ at one end; a read error may be behind it. The rearrangement joins TRBV7-7 to TRBJ2-1; D is uncertain. The CDR3 length is 13 residues. Germline-derived CDR1 and CDR2 are SSHAT and FNYEAQ (reference sequence). The CDR3 coding sequence is TGTGCTAGCAGCTCGGACCTTACGGGTGAGCAGTTCTTC. This gives the protein CASSSDLTGEQFF.

Comment on this clonotype: At one boundary the junction diverges from the germline segment, which might be a read error. The rearrangement joins TRBV7-3 to TRBJ2-1, with 10 positions matching TRBD2. From germline, CDR1 is SGHTA and CDR2 FQGTGA. The CDR3 sequence is 19 residues long. Here the CDR3 reads CASSPGGKGASGSTNGQFF. The CDR3 coding sequence is TGTGCCAGCAGCCCCGGAGGGAAAGGGGCTAGCGGGAGTACCAATGGGCAGTTCTTC.

This clonotype was observed many times. Written as DNA, the CDR3 is TGTGCCAGCAGTTTGACAGGGAGGACTCAGCCCCAGCATTTT. This gives the protein CASSLTGRTQPQHF. The V gene is TRBV12-3 or TRBV12-4, the J gene TRBJ1-5; TRBD1 agrees at 7 bases. Trimming took 3 bases from V and 6 from J; bases not matched to a gene: 5. The CDR3 totals 14 residues.

This clonotype was detected ten times or more. Here the CDR3 DNA reads TGTGCCTGGACCGTTGGGGCCTATACGCAGTATTTT. Translating it yields CAWTVGAYTQYF. The chain employs TRBV30 and TRBJ2-3; weak D call: TRBD1 (5 bases). V dropped 4 bases and J dropped 7 bases, with 12 bases sitting between them. CDR1 GTSNPN and CDR2 SVGIG come from the germline V gene (reference sequence). This CDR3 contains 12 residues.

This clonotype was seen repeatedly, ten times or more. The V call is TRBV27, the J call TRBJ2-3; no clear D gene. The CDR3 runs 12 residues. CDR1 MNHEY and CDR2 SMNVEV come from the germline V gene (reference sequence). V dropped 6 bases and J dropped 7 bases, with 11 bases sitting between them. The CDR3 loop reads CASRSMGHTQYF. In DNA form, the CDR3 reads TGTGCCAGCAGATCGATGGGCCATACGCAGTATTTT.